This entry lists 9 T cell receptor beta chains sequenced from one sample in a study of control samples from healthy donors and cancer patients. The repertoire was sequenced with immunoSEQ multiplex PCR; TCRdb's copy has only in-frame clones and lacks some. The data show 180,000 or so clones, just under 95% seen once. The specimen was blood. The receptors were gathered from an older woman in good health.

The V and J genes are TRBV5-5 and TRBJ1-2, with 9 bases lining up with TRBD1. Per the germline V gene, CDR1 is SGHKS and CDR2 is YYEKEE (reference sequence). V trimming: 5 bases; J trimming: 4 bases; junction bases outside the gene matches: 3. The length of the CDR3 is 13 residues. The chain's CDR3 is CASSRQGVYGYTF. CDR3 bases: TGTGCCAGCAGTCGACAGGGGGTCTATGGCTACACCTTC.

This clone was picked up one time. The CDR3 spells CASSQMIAGAHYNEQFF. The CDR3 DNA reads as TGTGCCAGCAGTCAAATGATAGCGGGGGCTCACTACAATGAGCAGTTCTTC. The J gene is TRBJ2-1, the V gene TRBV6-6; 9 positions match TRBD2. The CDR3 spans 17 residues. Unmatched junction bases numbered 11, after V lost 5 bases and J lost 3 bases. CDR1 is MNHNY, CDR2 SVGAGI, per germline (reference sequence).

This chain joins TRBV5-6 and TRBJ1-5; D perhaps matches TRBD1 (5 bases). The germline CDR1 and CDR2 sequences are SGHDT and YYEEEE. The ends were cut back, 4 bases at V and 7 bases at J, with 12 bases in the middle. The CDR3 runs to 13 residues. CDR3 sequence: CASSRSREQPQHF. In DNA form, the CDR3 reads TGTGCCAGCAGCCGTTCCAGGGAACAGCCCCAGCATTTT.

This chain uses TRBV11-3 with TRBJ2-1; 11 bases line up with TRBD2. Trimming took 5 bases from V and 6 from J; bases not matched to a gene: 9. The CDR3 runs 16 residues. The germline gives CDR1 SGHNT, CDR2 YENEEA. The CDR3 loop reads CASSPRVAGGINEQFF. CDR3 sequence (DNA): TGTGCCAGCAGCCCCAGGGTAGCGGGGGGGATCAATGAGCAGTTCTTC.

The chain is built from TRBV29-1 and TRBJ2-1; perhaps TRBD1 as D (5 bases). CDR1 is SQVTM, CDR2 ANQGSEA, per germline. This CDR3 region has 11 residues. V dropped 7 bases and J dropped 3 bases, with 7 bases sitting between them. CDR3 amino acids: CSADSYNEQFF. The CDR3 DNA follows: TGCAGCGCCGACAGCTACAATGAGCAGTTCTTC.

As DNA, the CDR3 is TGTGCCAGCAGTTACCCCTCTGGGGCCAACGTCCTGACTTTC. Its protein is CASSYPSGANVLTF. V and J are TRBV6-5 and TRBJ2-6; D remains ambiguous. The CDR3 has 14 residues. The V gene lost 2 bases and the J gene lost 0 bases, with 2 bases spanning the gap. The germline gives CDR1 MNHEY, CDR2 SVGAGI.

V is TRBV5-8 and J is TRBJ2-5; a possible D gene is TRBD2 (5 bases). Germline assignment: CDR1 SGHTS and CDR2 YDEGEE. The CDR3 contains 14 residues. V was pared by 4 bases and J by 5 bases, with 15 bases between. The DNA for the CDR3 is TGTGCCAGCAGCGCCCGTAGCGTGAGGGAGACCCAGTACTTC. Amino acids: CASSARSVRETQYF.

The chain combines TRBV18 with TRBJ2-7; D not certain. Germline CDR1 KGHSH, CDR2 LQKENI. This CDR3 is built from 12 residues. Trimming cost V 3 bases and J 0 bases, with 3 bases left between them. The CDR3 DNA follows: TGTGCCAGCTCACCTGACTCCTACGAGCAGTACTTC. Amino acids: CASSPDSYEQYF.

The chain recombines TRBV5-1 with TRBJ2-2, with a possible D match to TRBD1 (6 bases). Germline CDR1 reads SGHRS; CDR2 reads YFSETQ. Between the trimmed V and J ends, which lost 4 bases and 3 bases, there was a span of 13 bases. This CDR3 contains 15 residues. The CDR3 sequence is CASSPGQGYTGELFF. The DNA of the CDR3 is TGCGCCAGCAGCCCCGGGCAGGGGTACACCGGGGAGCTGTTTTTT. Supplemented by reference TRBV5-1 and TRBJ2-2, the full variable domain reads KAGVTQTPRYLIKTRGQQVTLSCSPISGHRSVSWYQQTPGQGLQFLFEYFSETQRNKGNFPGRFSGRQFSNSRSEMNVSTLELGDSALYLCASSPGQGYTGELFFGEGSRLTVL.